The 2 T cell receptor beta chains given below trace back to one sample, sequenced in a study of blood T cell repertoires in COVID-19. Profiling relied on immunoSEQ multiplex PCR, and the TCRdb table lists in-frame clones only, not all of them. The repertoire holds approximately 220,000 clones, 80% to 90% seen once, with about 4.8% in the top ten. The specimen was PBMCs or T cells enriched from blood (not recorded which). The receptors shown here come from a woman aged 45 to 65 who had been exposed to COVID-19.

The rearrangement joins TRBV19 to TRBJ2-1; 8 bases map to TRBD2. The CDR3 has 14 residues. With 7 bases clipped from V and 7 bases from J, the junction kept 9 bases outside the gene matches. Germline CDR1 LNHDA, CDR2 SQIVND (reference sequence). The CDR3 nucleotides are TGTGCCAGTAACTACGGGGGGGCGGGAAATGAGCAGTTCTTC. Encoded protein: CASNYGGAGNEQFF.

The chain carries TRBV19 and TRBJ2-7; D may be TRBD1 (6 bases). V gave up 3 bases and J gave up 6 bases, with 12 bases separating them. CDR3 length: 13 amino acids. Looked up from germline, CDR1 is LNHDA and CDR2 is SQIVND (reference sequence). CDR3 DNA: TGTGCCAGTAGTATCGATGGGGGCCTCGAGCAGTACTTC. It yields the protein CASSIDGGLEQYF.